The present entry profiles one T cell receptor beta chain with its context. These data are taken from a study of blood T cell repertoires in COVID-19. Study-wide context: The analysed material was cDNA or gDNA that came from T cells, B-cell-depleted T cells, or PBMCs.

The germline V gene encodes CDR1 LGHDT and CDR2 YNNKEL (reference sequence). V lost 4 bases and J lost 0, with 8 bases in between. This CDR3 region has 14 residues. In the original workflow: Nucleated cell counts were estimated from reference gene primer amplification. Method: immunoSEQ multiplex PCR; TCRdb's copy keeps in-frame clones and lacks some. That table supplies the V and J calls and clone size; D and trimming were determined from the DNA. Of a few hundred thousand clones listed, approximately 86% are singletons. Sequenced input: peripheral blood. This chain joins TRBV3-1 (or the pseudogene TRBV3-2) and TRBJ2-3; no firm D call. The TCR originated in a woman aged 25 to 45 with COVID-19, enrolled during active disease. In DNA form, the CDR3 reads TGTGCCAGCAGCCCCTTGACTAGCACAGATACGCAGTATTTT. The encoded protein is CASSPLTSTDTQYF.